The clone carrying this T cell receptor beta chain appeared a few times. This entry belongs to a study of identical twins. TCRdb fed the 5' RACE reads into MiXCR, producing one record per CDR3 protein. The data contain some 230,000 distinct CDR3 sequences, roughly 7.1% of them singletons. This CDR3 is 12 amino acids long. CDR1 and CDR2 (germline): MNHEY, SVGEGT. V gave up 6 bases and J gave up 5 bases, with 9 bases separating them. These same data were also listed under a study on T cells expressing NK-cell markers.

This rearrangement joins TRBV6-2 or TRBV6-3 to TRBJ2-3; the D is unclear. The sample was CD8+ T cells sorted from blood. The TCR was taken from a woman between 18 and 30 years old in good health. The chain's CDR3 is CASSPVQDTQYF. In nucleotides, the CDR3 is TGTGCCAGCAGCCCCGTTCAAGATACGCAGTATTTT.